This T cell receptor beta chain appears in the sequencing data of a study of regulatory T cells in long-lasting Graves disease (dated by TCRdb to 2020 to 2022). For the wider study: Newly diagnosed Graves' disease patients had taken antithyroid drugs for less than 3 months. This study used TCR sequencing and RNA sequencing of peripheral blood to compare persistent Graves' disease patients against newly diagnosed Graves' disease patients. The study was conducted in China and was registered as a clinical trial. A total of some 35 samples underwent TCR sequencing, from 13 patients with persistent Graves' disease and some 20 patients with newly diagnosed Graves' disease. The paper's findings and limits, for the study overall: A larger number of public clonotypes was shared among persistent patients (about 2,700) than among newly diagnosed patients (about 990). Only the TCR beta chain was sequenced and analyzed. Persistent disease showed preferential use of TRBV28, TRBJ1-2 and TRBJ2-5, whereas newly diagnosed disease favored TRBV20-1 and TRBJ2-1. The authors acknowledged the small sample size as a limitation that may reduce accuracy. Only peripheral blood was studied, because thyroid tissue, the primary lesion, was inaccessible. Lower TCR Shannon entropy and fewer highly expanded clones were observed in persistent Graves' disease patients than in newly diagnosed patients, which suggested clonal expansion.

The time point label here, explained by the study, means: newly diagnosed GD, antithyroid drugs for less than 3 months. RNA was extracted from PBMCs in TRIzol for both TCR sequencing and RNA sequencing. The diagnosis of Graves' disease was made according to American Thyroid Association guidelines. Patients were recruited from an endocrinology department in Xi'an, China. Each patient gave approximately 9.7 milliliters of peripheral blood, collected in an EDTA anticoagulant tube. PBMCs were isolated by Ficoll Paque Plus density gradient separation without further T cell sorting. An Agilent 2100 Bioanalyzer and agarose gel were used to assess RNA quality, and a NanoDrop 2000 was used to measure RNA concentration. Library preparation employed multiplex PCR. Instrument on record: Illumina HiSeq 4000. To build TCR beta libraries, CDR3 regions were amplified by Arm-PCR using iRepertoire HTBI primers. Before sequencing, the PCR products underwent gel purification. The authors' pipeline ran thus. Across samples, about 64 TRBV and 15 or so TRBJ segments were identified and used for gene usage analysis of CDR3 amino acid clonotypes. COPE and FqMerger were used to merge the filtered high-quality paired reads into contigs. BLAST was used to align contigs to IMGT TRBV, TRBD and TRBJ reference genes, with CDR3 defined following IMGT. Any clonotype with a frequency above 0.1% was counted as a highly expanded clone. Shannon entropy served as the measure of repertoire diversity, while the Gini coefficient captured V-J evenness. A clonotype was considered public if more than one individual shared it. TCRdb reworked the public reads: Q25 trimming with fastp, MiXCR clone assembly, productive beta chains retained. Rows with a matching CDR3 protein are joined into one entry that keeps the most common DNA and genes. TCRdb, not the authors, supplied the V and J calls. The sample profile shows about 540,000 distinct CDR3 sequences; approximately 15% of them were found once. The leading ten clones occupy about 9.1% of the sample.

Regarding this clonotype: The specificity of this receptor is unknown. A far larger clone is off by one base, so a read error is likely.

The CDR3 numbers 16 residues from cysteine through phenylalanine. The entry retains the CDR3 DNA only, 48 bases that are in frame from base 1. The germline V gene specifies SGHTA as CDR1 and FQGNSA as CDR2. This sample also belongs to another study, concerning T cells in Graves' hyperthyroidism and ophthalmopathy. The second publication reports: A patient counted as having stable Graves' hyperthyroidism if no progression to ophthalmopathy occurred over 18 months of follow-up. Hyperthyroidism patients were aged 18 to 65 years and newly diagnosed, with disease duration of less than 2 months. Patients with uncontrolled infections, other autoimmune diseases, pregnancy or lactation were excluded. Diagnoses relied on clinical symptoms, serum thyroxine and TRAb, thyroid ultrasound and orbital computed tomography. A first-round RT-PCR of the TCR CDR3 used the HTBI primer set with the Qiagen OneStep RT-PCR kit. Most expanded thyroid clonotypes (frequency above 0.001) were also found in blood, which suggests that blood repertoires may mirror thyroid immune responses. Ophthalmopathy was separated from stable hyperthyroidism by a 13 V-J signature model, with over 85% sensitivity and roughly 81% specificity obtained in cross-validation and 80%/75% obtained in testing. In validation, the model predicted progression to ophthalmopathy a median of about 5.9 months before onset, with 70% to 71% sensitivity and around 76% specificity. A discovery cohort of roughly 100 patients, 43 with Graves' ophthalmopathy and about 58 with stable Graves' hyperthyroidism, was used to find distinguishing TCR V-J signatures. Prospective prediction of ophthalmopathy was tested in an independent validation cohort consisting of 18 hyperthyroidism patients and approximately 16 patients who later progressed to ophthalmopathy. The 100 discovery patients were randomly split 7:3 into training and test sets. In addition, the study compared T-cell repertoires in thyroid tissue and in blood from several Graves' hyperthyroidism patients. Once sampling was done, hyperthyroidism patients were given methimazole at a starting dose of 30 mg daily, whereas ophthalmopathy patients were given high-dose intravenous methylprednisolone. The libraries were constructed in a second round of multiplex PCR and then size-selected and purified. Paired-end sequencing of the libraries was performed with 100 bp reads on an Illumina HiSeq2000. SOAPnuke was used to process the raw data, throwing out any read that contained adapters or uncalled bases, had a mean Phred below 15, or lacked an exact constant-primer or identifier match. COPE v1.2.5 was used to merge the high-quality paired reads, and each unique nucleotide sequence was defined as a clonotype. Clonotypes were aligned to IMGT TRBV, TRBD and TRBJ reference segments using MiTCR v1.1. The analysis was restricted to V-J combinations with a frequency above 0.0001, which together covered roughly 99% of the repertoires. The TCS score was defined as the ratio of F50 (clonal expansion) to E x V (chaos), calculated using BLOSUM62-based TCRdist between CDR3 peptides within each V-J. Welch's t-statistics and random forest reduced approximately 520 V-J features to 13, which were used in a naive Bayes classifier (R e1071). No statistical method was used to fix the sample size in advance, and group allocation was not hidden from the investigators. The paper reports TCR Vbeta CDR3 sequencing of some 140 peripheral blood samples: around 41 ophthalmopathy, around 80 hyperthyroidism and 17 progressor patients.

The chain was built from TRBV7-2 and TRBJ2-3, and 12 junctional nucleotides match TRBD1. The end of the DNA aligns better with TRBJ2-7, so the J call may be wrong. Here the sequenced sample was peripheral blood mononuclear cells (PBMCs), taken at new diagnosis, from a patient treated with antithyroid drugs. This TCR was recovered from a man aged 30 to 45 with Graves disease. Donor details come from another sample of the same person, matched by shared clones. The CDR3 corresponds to CASSSPGTGGWGEQYF. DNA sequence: TGTGCCAGCAGTTCCCCCGGGACAGGGGGCTGGGGTGAGCAGTACTTC.